This T cell receptor beta chain was captured in a study of T-cell reconstitution after alpha-beta-depleted transplantation in children. For TCRbeta, the library was prepared with unique molecular identifiers. TCRdb reprocessed the PCR reads via MiXCR and lists one record per CDR3 protein. Here the sample spans roughly 350,000 distinct CDR3 sequences, about a tenth being singletons. V lost 4 bases, J lost 4 bases, and 3 bases stayed unmatched. CDR1 is SGHRS and CDR2 is YFSETQ in the germline V gene. The CDR3 runs to 15 residues. The starting material was PBMCs from the stem cell graft donor, obtained from the stem cell graft. The source is a human donor who donated a stem cell graft to a child with acute lymphoblastic leukemia. This rearrangement joins TRBV5-1 to TRBJ2-5; TRBD2 aligns across 14 bases. Here the CDR3 DNA reads TGCGCCAGCAGCCGGGGGACTAGCGGGAGAGAGACCCAGTACTTC. Protein sequence: CASSRGTSGRETQYF.